These 8 T cell receptor beta chains were all obtained from the same sample, sequenced in a study of T cell responses to AZD1222 COVID-19 vaccine. Method: immunoSEQ multiplex PCR; TCRdb's copy keeps in-frame clones and lacks some. The sample carries over 120,000 clones, roughly 90% recorded once. Specimen: peripheral blood, collected on day 0 of AZD1222 vaccination. All receptors derive from an adult in good health.

J is TRBJ1-3 and V is TRBV5-1, with D uncertain. The CDR3 is made up of 14 amino acids. Trimming took off 0 bases at V and 10 bases at J, with 14 bases between the two ends. Germline CDR1 SGHRS, CDR2 YFSETQ. CDR3 protein: CASSLGDWSSTIYF. For the CDR3, the DNA is TGCGCCAGCAGCTTGGGTGACTGGTCGAGTACCATATATTTT.

V usage is TRBV30 and J usage is TRBJ2-1; maybe TRBD2 (5 bases). Trimming took off 3 bases at V and 7 bases at J, with 13 bases between the two ends. The germline CDR1 and CDR2 sequences are GTSNPN and SVGIG (reference sequence). This CDR3 comprises 13 residues. CDR3: CAWSDGVLNEQFF. CDR3 coding DNA: TGTGCCTGGAGCGACGGGGTCTTAAATGAGCAGTTCTTC.

The V gene is TRBV7-2, the J gene TRBJ2-1; 7 bases map to TRBD2. Looked up from germline, CDR1 is SGHTA and CDR2 is FQGNSA. With V trimmed by 6 bases and J by 0 bases, 8 bases remained unmatched. This CDR3 is built from 16 residues. The CDR3 is CASSRGRGSSYNEQFF. CDR3 DNA sequence: TGTGCCAGCAGTCGGGGGAGGGGAAGCTCCTACAATGAGCAGTTCTTC. Filled out from reference TRBV7-2 and TRBJ2-1, the complete variable domain reads GAGVSQSPSNKVTEKGKDVELRCDPISGHTALYWYRQSLGQGLEFLIYFQGNSAPDKSGLPSDRFSAERTGGSVSTLTIQRTQQEDSAVYLCASSRGRGSSYNEQFFGPGTRLTVL.

The CDR3 DNA reads TGTGCCAGTAGTCCCTTGAAGAGGGAATATAACTATGGCTACACCTTC. Translation: CASSPLKREYNYGYTF. V and J are TRBV19 and TRBJ1-2; D gene uncertain. Germline V gene lookup returns CDR1 LNHDA and CDR2 SQIVND (reference sequence). The CDR3 covers 16 residues. V dropped 5 bases and J dropped 1 base, with 17 bases sitting between them.

The genes are TRBV20-1 and TRBJ1-2, with D possibly TRBD1 on 5 matching bases. Germline V gives CDR1 DFQATT, CDR2 SNEGSKA (reference sequence). The CDR3 covers 14 residues. V was pared by 3 bases and J by 1 base, with 12 bases between. This CDR3 is CSASGDPDNYGYTF. The CDR3 nucleotides are TGCAGTGCTAGTGGGGACCCGGATAACTATGGCTACACCTTC.

The rearrangement joins TRBV7-9 to TRBJ1-1; D remains ambiguous. Germline CDR1 is SEHNR and CDR2 is FQNEAQ (reference sequence). Trimming removed 7 bases from V and 5 bases from J, with 14 bases in between. This CDR3 spans 13 amino acids. CDR3 DNA sequence: TGTGCCAGCACCGAAGGACCTCGGACTGAAGCTTTCTTT. It yields the protein CASTEGPRTEAFF.

The chain recombines TRBV11-1 with TRBJ1-1; TRBD1 is a possible D gene (6 bases). CDR1 is SGHAT and CDR2 is FQDESV in the germline V gene (reference sequence). V lost 4 bases to trimming and J lost 2 bases, with 8 bases between them. The CDR3 spans 13 residues. CDR3 sequence: CASSSGQNTEAFF. The CDR3 region has the DNA TGTGCCAGCAGCTCGGGACAAAACACTGAAGCTTTCTTT.

CDR3 DNA sequence: TGTGCCAGCAGCCTAGGGACAGGGGCGAACTATGGCTACACCTTC. Translating it yields CASSLGTGANYGYTF. The chain links TRBV5-8 to TRBJ1-2, with 10 bases lining up with TRBD1. Germline V gene data show CDR1 as SGHTS and CDR2 as YDEGEE. The V and J ends lost 4 bases and 2 bases, in that order; junction bases with no gene match: 5. CDR3 size: 15 residues.